Shown below are 27 T cell receptor beta chains from a single sample sequenced in a study of siplizumab effects on memory and regulatory T cells. Sequencing used immunoSEQ multiplex PCR; TCRdb keeps in-frame clones, though not all of them. The profile covers some 62,000 clones, with 70% to 80% appearing a single time and less than 0.55% taken by the ten largest. Sequences were obtained from memory CD4+ T cells sorted from blood. The receptor source for this set is a human donor in good health.

The chain is built from TRBV7-9 and TRBJ1-2, with 8 bases aligning to TRBD1. The CDR3 is 16 amino acids. Unmatched junction bases numbered 8, after V lost 5 bases and J lost 0 bases. CDR1 and CDR2 (germline): SEHNR, FQNEAQ (reference sequence). CDR3 sequence reads: CASSPSGGRANYGYTF. In nucleotides, the CDR3 is TGTGCCAGCAGCCCATCAGGGGGCAGGGCTAACTATGGCTACACCTTC. Full variable domain (rest looked up from reference TRBV7-9 and TRBJ1-2): DTGVSQNPRHKITKRGQNVTFRCDPISEHNRLYWYRQTLGQGPEFLTYFQNEAQLEKSRLLSDRFSAERPKGSFSTLEIQRTEQGDSAMYLCASSPSGGRANYGYTFGSGTRLTVV.

The gene calls are TRBV11-2 and TRBJ2-1; no clear D. V lost 5 bases to trimming and J lost 9 bases, with 11 bases between them. Germline lookup yields CDR1 SGHAT and CDR2 FQNNGV. This CDR3 has 12 residues. CDR3 loop: CASSQLYSEQFF. Written as DNA, the CDR3 is TGTGCCAGCAGCCAGTTATATAGTGAGCAGTTCTTC.

The chain is built from TRBV20-1 and TRBJ1-2, with unresolved D. Germline V gene lookup returns CDR1 DFQATT and CDR2 SNEGSKA (reference sequence). CDR3 size: 11 residues. The germline V and J ends were trimmed by 6 bases and 4 bases, with 9 bases remaining between them. This CDR3 reads CSASHIYGYTF. The CDR3, as DNA: TGCAGTGCGTCACATATCTATGGCTACACCTTC.

The V and J genes are TRBV30 and TRBJ2-1, with 7 bases that match TRBD1. Trimming removed 3 bases from V and 2 bases from J; junction bases left unmatched: 10. CDR1 and CDR2 (germline): GTSNPN, SVGIG (reference sequence). This CDR3 contains 16 residues. The CDR3 nucleotides are TGTGCCTGGAGAGTACAGGGGCCTAATACCTACAATGAGCAGTTCTTC. Its translation is CAWRVQGPNTYNEQFF. Variable domain in full (rest from reference TRBV30 and TRBJ2-1): SQTIHQWPATLVQPVGSPLSLECTVEGTSNPNLYWYRQAAGRGLQLLFYSVGIGQISSEVPQNLSASRPQDRQFILSSKKLLLSDSGFYLCAWRVQGPNTYNEQFFGPGTRLTVL.

V usage is TRBV5-5 and J usage is TRBJ2-1, with TRBD2 matching 11 bases. V was pared by 3 bases and J by 9 bases, with 11 bases of the junction left unmatched. From germline, CDR1 is SGHKS and CDR2 YYEKEE (reference sequence). The CDR3 extends over 16 amino acids. CDR3 DNA sequence: TGTGCCAGCAGCTCCCTAGCGGGGGGATTCGGTAGTGAGCAGTTCTTC. This gives the protein CASSSLAGGFGSEQFF.

This chain links TRBV4-1 with TRBJ2-4, with D possibly being TRBD2 (6 bases). The CDR3 is 16 amino acids. The ends were cut back, 1 base at V and 2 bases at J, with 12 bases in the middle. Germline-derived CDR1 and CDR2 are MGHRA and YSYEKL. The CDR3 region has the DNA TGCGCCAGCAGCCAAGCGGGGGATGGGACCAAAAACATTCAGTACTTC. It is translated as CASSQAGDGTKNIQYF.

The J gene is TRBJ2-7, the V gene TRBV19, with D perhaps TRBD1 (6 bases). V was pared by 6 bases and J by 0 bases, with 9 bases between. From germline, CDR1 is LNHDA and CDR2 SQIVND (reference sequence). The CDR3 spans 13 residues. The CDR3 here is CASSRGVSYEQYF. The CDR3 nucleotides read TGTGCCAGTAGCAGGGGCGTCTCCTACGAGCAGTACTTC.

The CDR3 region is CASSPLVDSNEQFF. The CDR3 DNA is TGTGCCAGCTCACCCTTAGTGGACTCAAATGAGCAGTTCTTC. The chain joins TRBV18 to TRBJ2-1; maybe TRBD2 (5 bases). There are 14 residues in the CDR3. Between the trimmed V and J ends, which lost 3 bases and 7 bases, there was a span of 13 bases. Germline V lookup: CDR1 KGHSH, CDR2 LQKENI. The full variable domain, its missing parts supplied by reference TRBV18 and TRBJ2-1, is NAGVMQNPRHLVRRRGQEARLRCSPMKGHSHVYWYRQLPEEGLKFMVYLQKENIIDESGMPKERFSAEFPKEGPSILRIQQVVRGDSAAYFCASSPLVDSNEQFFGPGTRLTVL.

This chain connects TRBV5-1 to TRBJ2-3; D is possibly TRBD1 (6 bases). Per germline, CDR1 SGHRS and CDR2 YFSETQ. The length of the CDR3 is 15 residues. Trimming pared 0 bases from V and 1 base from J, leaving 9 bases between. The CDR3 spells CASSLGQVGTDTQYF. CDR3 in DNA: TGCGCCAGCAGCTTGGGACAGGTGGGCACAGATACGCAGTATTTT. The complete variable domain, with remaining parts taken from reference TRBV5-1 and TRBJ2-3, reads KAGVTQTPRYLIKTRGQQVTLSCSPISGHRSVSWYQQTPGQGLQFLFEYFSETQRNKGNFPGRFSGRQFSNSRSEMNVSTLELGDSALYLCASSLGQVGTDTQYFGPGTRLTVL.

As DNA, the CDR3 is TGTGCCAGCAGTGAATTTACCGGGACAGTCAATCAGCCCCAGCATTTT. This gives the protein CASSEFTGTVNQPQHF. The chain uses TRBV6-1 and TRBJ1-5; the match to TRBD1 covers 7 bases. The CDR3 runs to 16 residues. Unmatched junction bases numbered 7, after V lost 2 bases and J lost 3 bases. Germline V gives CDR1 MNHNS, CDR2 SASEGT.

The rearrangement joins TRBV19 to TRBJ2-5; possibly TRBD2 for D (6 bases). With 6 bases removed from V and 1 base from J, the gap between germline ends came to 18 bases. The germline V gene encodes CDR1 LNHDA and CDR2 SQIVND (reference sequence). The length of the CDR3 is 16 residues. This chain's CDR3 is CASSALPGGAQETQYF. Written as DNA, the CDR3 is TGTGCCAGTAGCGCCCTCCCCGGGGGAGCCCAAGAGACCCAGTACTTC.

This clone has only a few counts. The rearrangement joins TRBV5-4 to TRBJ2-1; D remains ambiguous. Germline V CDR1 and CDR2: SGHNT, YYREEE (reference sequence). Between the trimmed V and J ends, which lost 4 bases and 7 bases, there was a span of 12 bases. This CDR3 contains 13 residues. CDR3 loop: CASSPFHVNEQFF. CDR3 nucleotide sequence: TGTGCCAGCAGCCCTTTTCACGTGAATGAGCAGTTCTTC.

This clone appeared a few times. The chain couples TRBV6-5 to TRBJ1-2; D ambiguous. CDR3 length: 14 residues. The germline CDR1 and CDR2 sequences are MNHEY and SVGAGI. The V end lost 5 bases, the J end lost 6 bases, and 16 bases lay between the germline ends. DNA for the CDR3: TGTGCCAGCAGTCTTACTTCTTCGGCCCATGGCTACACCTTC. Translating it yields CASSLTSSAHGYTF.

This clone has a single count. The chain uses TRBV9 and TRBJ2-1, with 8 bases lining up with TRBD2. Germline loops: CDR1 SGDLS, CDR2 YYNGEE. J gave up 0 bases and V 2 bases, and 7 bases lay outside the gene matches. The CDR3 totals 17 residues. CDR3 nucleotide sequence: TGTGCCAGCAGCGTCTCTCGGGGGGGCAGCTCCTACAATGAGCAGTTCTTC. Residues: CASSVSRGGSSYNEQFF.

The chain has TRBV4-3 and TRBJ1-2, with D possibly matching TRBD1 (6 bases). Germline V gene data show CDR1 as LGHNA and CDR2 as YSLEER. Trimming took off 3 bases at V and 8 bases at J, with 16 bases between the two ends. The CDR3 extends over 14 amino acids. The DNA of the CDR3 is TGCGCCAGCAGCCAGCGCAGGACAGAACTCGGCTACACCTTC. This translates into CASSQRRTELGYTF.

The chain couples TRBV7-2 to TRBJ2-2, with D maybe TRBD2 (5 bases). V shed 5 bases and J shed 3 bases, with 7 bases lying between them. Per the germline V gene, CDR1 is SGHTA and CDR2 is FQGNSA. This CDR3 has 13 residues. CDR3 DNA sequence: TGTGCCAGCAGCCGGGAACACACCGGGGAGCTGTTTTTT. Translation gives CASSREHTGELFF.

V gene TRBV7-9 combines with J gene TRBJ1-2, with D perhaps matching TRBD1 (5 bases). V lost 4 bases and J 4 bases, leaving 10 bases between the germline ends. Germline CDR1 reads SEHNR; CDR2 reads FQNEAQ (reference sequence). The CDR3 totals 13 residues. The CDR3, as DNA: TGTGCCAGCAGCTATGGGGGGGTCTATGGCTACACCTTC. Encoded protein: CASSYGGVYGYTF. The variable domain in full, with the rest retrieved from reference TRBV7-9 and TRBJ1-2, is DTGVSQNPRHKITKRGQNVTFRCDPISEHNRLYWYRQTLGQGPEFLTYFQNEAQLEKSRLLSDRFSAERPKGSFSTLEIQRTEQGDSAMYLCASSYGGVYGYTFGSGTRLTVV.

The chain links TRBV7-2 to TRBJ1-2; tentative D call: TRBD1 (5 bases). CDR3 size: 15 residues. V gave up 6 bases and J gave up 2 bases, with 16 bases separating them. Germline loops: CDR1 SGHTA, CDR2 FQGNSA. CDR3 sequence reads: CASRSTGTENYGYTF. CDR3 DNA: TGTGCCAGCAGATCGACCGGGACCGAGAACTATGGCTACACCTTC.

This clone was found a few times. The identical CDR3 is also encoded by other nucleotide sequences in the sample. The chain links TRBV5-1 to TRBJ1-6, with D maybe TRBD1 (5 bases). Germline CDR1 reads SGHRS; CDR2 reads YFSETQ. The CDR3 spans 15 residues. V lost 0 bases, J lost 6 bases, and 10 bases lay in between. The CDR3, as DNA: TGCGCCAGCAGCTTGGACTCAGGGCGTAATTCACCCCTCCACTTT. It encodes CASSLDSGRNSPLHF.

The chain has TRBV5-1 and TRBJ1-3; 11 nucleotides line up with TRBD1. Germline V gene lookup returns CDR1 SGHRS and CDR2 YFSETQ. The CDR3 is 17 residues long. The junction had 5 bases not matched to a gene; V was cut back by 3 bases and J by 0 bases. Here the CDR3 reads CASSYQGTGGSGNTIYF. CDR3 coding DNA: TGCGCCAGCAGCTATCAAGGGACAGGGGGCTCTGGAAACACCATATATTTT.

For the CDR3, the DNA is TGTGCCAGCAGTGATCTAAGGGGGACAGGGGTCCGGGATGAGCAGTTCTTC. It specifies CASSDLRGTGVRDEQFF. This chain connects TRBV6-1 to TRBJ2-1; 10 bases are shared with TRBD1. Germline V gene lookup returns CDR1 MNHNS and CDR2 SASEGT. The CDR3 runs to 17 residues. The trim removed 3 bases at V and 8 bases at J, leaving 13 bases unmatched.

The chain uses TRBV4-2 and TRBJ2-2; unclear D gene. The germline gives CDR1 LGHNA, CDR2 YNFKEQ. The CDR3 extends over 15 amino acids. V was trimmed by 2 bases and J by 3 bases, leaving 10 bases between them. CDR3 in amino acids: CASSQLTGYTGELFF. The CDR3 nucleotides are TGTGCCAGCAGCCAATTGACTGGATACACCGGGGAGCTGTTTTTT.

V is TRBV9 and J is TRBJ1-4; a possible D gene is TRBD1 (5 bases). CDR3 length: 15 amino acids. Per the germline V gene, CDR1 is SGDLS and CDR2 is YYNGEE. V was cut by 4 bases and J by 2 bases, with 12 bases left in between. CDR3 residues: CASSPGGTTNEKLFF. The CDR3 region has the DNA TGTGCCAGCAGCCCCGGAGGGACCACTAATGAAAAACTGTTTTTT.

This clone showed up just a few times. The chain recombines TRBV19 with TRBJ2-7; D may be TRBD2 (5 bases). V dropped 6 bases and J dropped 0 bases, with 6 bases sitting between them. Germline V gene lookup returns CDR1 LNHDA and CDR2 SQIVND (reference sequence). The length of the CDR3 is 12 residues. The CDR3 region is CASRGSSYEQYF. CDR3 DNA: TGTGCCAGTAGAGGGAGCTCCTACGAGCAGTACTTC. The complete variable domain, with remaining parts taken from reference TRBV19 and TRBJ2-7, reads DGGITQSPKYLFRKEGQNVTLSCEQNLNHDAMYWYRQDPGQGLRLIYYSQIVNDFQKGDIAEGYSVSREKKESFPLTVTSAQKNPTAFYLCASRGSSYEQYFGPGTRLTVT.

This clone was detected only a few times. The rearrangement uses TRBV5-1 and TRBJ1-1, with TRBD1 matching 10 bases. With V trimmed by 4 bases and J by 4 bases, 16 bases remained unmatched. In germline, CDR1 is SGHRS, CDR2 YFSETQ. CDR3 length: 18 amino acids. The CDR3 DNA reads as TGCGCCAGCAGCCCCCTCGCGGGGACAGGGGCCCCGGGCACTGAAGCTTTCTTT. This translates into CASSPLAGTGAPGTEAFF. The full variable domain, in which reference TRBV5-1 and TRBJ1-1 provide the parts outside the CDR3, is KAGVTQTPRYLIKTRGQQVTLSCSPISGHRSVSWYQQTPGQGLQFLFEYFSETQRNKGNFPGRFSGRQFSNSRSEMNVSTLELGDSALYLCASSPLAGTGAPGTEAFFGQGTRLTVV.

This clone was detected only a few times. The rearrangement joins TRBV27 to TRBJ1-6; TRBD1 might be the D (5 bases). The CDR3 covers 16 residues. Germline lookup yields CDR1 MNHEY and CDR2 SMNVEV (reference sequence). The germline V and J ends were trimmed by 0 bases and 8 bases, with 14 bases remaining between them. CDR3 coding DNA: TGTGCCAGCAGTTTATCTCTTCGGGGGGTACATTCACCCCTCCACTTT. Its translation: CASSLSLRGVHSPLHF.

This clone was observed a few times. The chain links TRBV2 to TRBJ1-2; weak D call: TRBD1 (6 bases). Germline V gives CDR1 SNHLY, CDR2 FYNNEI. This CDR3 is 13 amino acids long. V was pared by 4 bases and J by 8 bases, with 14 bases between. CDR3 protein: CASSAQGAEGYTF. The CDR3 nucleotides read TGTGCCAGCAGTGCACAGGGAGCGGAGGGCTACACCTTC. Based on the CDR3 plus reference TRBV2 and TRBJ1-2, the full variable domain is EPEVTQTPSHQVTQMGQEVILRCVPISNHLYFYWYRQILGQKVEFLVSFYNNEISEKSEIFDDQFSVERPDGSNFTLKIRSTKLEDSAMYFCASSAQGAEGYTFGSGTRLTVV.